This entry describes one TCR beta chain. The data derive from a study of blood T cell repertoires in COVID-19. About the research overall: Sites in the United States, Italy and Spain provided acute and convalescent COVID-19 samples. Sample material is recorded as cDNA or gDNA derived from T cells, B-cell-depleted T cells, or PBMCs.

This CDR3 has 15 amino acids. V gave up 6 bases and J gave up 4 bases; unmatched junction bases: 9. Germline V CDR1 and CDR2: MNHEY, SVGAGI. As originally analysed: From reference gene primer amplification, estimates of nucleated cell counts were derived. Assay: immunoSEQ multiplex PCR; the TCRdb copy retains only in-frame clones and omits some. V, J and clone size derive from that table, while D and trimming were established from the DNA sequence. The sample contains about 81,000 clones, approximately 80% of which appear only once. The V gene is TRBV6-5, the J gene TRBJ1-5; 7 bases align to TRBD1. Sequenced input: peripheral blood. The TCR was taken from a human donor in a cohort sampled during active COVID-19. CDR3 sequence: CASSLDRVTNQPQHF. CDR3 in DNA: TGTGCCAGCAGCCTCGACAGGGTAACAAATCAGCCCCAGCATTTT.